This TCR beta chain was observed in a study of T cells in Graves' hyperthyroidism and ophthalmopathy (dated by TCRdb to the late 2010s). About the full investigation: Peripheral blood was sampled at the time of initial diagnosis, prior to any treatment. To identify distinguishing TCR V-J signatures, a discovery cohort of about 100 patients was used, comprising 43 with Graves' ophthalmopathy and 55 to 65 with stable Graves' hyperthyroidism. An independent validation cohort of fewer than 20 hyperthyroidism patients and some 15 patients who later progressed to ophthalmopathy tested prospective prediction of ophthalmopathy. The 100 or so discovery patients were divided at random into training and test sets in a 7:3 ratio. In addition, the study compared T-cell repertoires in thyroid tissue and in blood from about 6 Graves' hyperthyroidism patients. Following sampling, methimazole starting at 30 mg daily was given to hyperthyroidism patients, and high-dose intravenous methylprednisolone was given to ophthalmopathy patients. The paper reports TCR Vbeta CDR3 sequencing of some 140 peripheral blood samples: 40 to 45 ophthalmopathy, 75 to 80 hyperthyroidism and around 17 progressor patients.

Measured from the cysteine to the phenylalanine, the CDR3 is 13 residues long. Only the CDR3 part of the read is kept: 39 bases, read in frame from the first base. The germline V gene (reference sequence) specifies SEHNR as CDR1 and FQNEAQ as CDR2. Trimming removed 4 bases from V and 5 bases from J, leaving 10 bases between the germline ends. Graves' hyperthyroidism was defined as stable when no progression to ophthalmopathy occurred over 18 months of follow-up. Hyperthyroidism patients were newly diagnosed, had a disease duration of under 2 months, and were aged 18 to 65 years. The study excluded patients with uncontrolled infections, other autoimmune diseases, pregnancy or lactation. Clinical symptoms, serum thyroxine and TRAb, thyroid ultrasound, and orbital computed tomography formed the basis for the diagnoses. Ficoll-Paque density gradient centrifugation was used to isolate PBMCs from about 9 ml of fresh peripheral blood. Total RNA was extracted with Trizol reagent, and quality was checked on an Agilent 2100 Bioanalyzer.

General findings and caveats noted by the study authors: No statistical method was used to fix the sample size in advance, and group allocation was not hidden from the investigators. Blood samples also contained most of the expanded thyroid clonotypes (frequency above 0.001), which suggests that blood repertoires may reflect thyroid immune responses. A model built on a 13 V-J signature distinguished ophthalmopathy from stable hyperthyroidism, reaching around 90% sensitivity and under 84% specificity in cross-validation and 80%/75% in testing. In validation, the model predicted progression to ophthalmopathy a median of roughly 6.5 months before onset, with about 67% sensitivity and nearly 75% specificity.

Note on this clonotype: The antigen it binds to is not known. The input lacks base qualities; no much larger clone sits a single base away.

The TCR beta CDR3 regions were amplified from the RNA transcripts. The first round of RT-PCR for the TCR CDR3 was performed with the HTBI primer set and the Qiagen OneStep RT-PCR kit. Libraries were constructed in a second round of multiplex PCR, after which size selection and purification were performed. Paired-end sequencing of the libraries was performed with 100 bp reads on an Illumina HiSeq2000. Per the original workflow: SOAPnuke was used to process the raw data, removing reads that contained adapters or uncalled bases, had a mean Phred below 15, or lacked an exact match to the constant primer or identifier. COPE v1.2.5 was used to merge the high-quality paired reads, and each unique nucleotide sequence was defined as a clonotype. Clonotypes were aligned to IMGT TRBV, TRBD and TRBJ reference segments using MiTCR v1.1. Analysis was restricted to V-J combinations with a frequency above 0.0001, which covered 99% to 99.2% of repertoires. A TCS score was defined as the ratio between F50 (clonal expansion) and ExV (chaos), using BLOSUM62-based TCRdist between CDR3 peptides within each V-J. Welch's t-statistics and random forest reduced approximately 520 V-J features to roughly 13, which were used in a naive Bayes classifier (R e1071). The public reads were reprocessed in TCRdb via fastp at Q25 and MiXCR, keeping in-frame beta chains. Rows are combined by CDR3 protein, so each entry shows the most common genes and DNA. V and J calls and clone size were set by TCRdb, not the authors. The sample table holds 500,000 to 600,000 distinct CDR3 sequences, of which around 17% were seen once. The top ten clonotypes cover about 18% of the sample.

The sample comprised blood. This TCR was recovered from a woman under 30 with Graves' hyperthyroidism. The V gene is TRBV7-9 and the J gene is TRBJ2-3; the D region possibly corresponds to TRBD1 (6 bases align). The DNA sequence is TGTGCCAGCAGCTCGACAGGAGTAGATACGCAGTATTTT. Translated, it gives CASSSTGVDTQYF.